This T cell receptor (beta chain) was sequenced during a study of blood T cells in healthy people across ages. On this clonotype: The antigen is undetermined.

A second PCR, run for roughly 7 to 12 cycles, used a sample-barcoded 5' primer plus a J-beta primer mix. Every molecule of cDNA carried a tag from a template-switch adaptor with 12 random nucleotides. MiXCR was run by TCRdb on the 5' RACE reads, yielding one entry per CDR3 protein. Seen here are about 640,000 distinct CDR3 sequences, about 53% observed once, and the top ten hold about two fifths. Every sample yielded at least 7 million isolated PBMCs. At least 6 micrograms of total RNA were extracted per sample. Overall study results and limits: The percentage of naive T cells correlated strongly with TCR beta diversity.

Trimming stripped 2 bases from V and 5 bases from J, with 12 bases between. The germline V gene encodes CDR1 SQVTM and CDR2 ANQGSEA. This CDR3 has 13 residues. The source of this sequence is a man in his sixties in good health. Sequenced material: blood. The rearrangement uses TRBV29-1 and TRBJ2-5; no firm D call. In DNA form, the CDR3 reads TGCAGCGTTGAATCTGCCGGGTATGAGACCCAGTACTTC. The encoded protein is CSVESAGYETQYF.